The 14 T cell receptor beta chains listed next were all sequenced from one sample in a study of T cell responses to AZD1222 COVID-19 vaccine. This table comes from immunoSEQ multiplex PCR, and its TCRdb copy is limited to in-frame clones, with some not included. Here the sample spans 86,000 or so clones, roughly 84% being singletons. The source material was peripheral blood, sampled 28 days after the second AZD1222 dose. The receptors here all came from an adult who received the AZD1222 COVID-19 vaccine.

This clone has just a few counts. The chain uses TRBV5-4 and TRBJ1-2; 10 nucleotides align to TRBD1. Germline V gives CDR1 SGHNT, CDR2 YYREEE (reference sequence). The CDR3 runs to 14 residues. V lost 5 bases, J lost 5 bases, and 6 bases stayed unmatched. The CDR3 here is CASRPGTGVYGYTF. CDR3 coding DNA: TGTGCCAGCAGGCCCGGGACAGGGGTATATGGCTACACCTTC.

This clone has only one observation. V usage is TRBV4-2 and J usage is TRBJ1-5; no reliable D call. The CDR3 is 15 amino acids. CDR1 LGHNA and CDR2 YNFKEQ come from the germline V gene. V gave up 3 bases and J gave up 1 base, with 10 bases separating them. The chain's CDR3 is CASSQSDGSNQPQHF. The CDR3 DNA is TGTGCCAGCAGCCAGAGTGACGGCAGCAATCAGCCCCAGCATTTT.

The chain uses TRBV2 and TRBJ2-1, with 11 bases lining up with TRBD2. This CDR3 has 13 amino acids. V gave up 8 bases and J gave up 7 bases; unmatched junction bases: 4. CDR1 is SNHLY, CDR2 FYNNEI, per germline. The CDR3 here is CASVASGRNEQFF. CDR3 DNA: TGTGCCAGCGTGGCTAGCGGGAGGAATGAGCAGTTCTTC. Full variable domain (outside the CDR3, taken from reference TRBV2 and TRBJ2-1): EPEVTQTPSHQVTQMGQEVILRCVPISNHLYFYWYRQILGQKVEFLVSFYNNEISEKSEIFDDQFSVERPDGSNFTLKIRSTKLEDSAMYFCASVASGRNEQFFGPGTRLTVL.

Details on this clone: The same CDR3 arises from other DNA sequences in this sample as well. The chain uses TRBV10-1 and TRBJ2-7, with D perhaps matching TRBD2 (5 bases). The V gene lost 4 bases and the J gene lost 4 bases, with 5 bases spanning the gap. CDR1 WNHNN and CDR2 SYGVQD come from the germline V gene (reference sequence). The CDR3 runs 11 residues. CDR3 bases: TGCGCCAGCAGTGCGGGGTACGAGCAGTACTTC. It encodes CASSAGYEQYF.

This clone occurred a few times. This sequence joins TRBV5-4 and TRBJ1-2, with 11 bases matching TRBD1. The CDR3 has 16 residues. Germline values: CDR1 SGHNT, CDR2 YYREEE (reference sequence). Losses at the gene ends were 5 bases for V and 10 bases for J; bases not matched to a gene: 16. CDR3 sequence reads: CASRGTGGIFNWDYTF. In nucleotides, the CDR3 is TGTGCCAGCAGAGGGACAGGGGGGATTTTTAACTGGGACTACACCTTC.

The chain has TRBV7-9 and TRBJ2-7, with D unresolved. Trimming stripped 2 bases from V and 0 bases from J, with 11 bases between. This CDR3 contains 15 residues. Germline lookup yields CDR1 SEHNR and CDR2 FQNEAQ (reference sequence). CDR3 coding DNA: TGTGCCAGCAGCTTATCAGGCACCTACTCCTACGAGCAGTACTTC. As protein: CASSLSGTYSYEQYF.

This clone is labeled medium-sized. The chain has TRBV28 and TRBJ1-6; TRBD1 matches at 11 bases. The CDR3 has 14 amino acids. Trimming cost V 8 bases and J 10 bases; bases outside gene matches: 7. Germline V gives CDR1 MDHEN, CDR2 SYDVKM. The CDR3 nucleotides read TGTGCCAGCTCCCAGGGACAGGGGGGGTCACCCCTCCACTTT. Encoded protein: CASSQGQGGSPLHF.

This rearrangement joins TRBV29-1 to TRBJ1-5; maybe TRBD1 (6 bases). Germline V lookup: CDR1 SQVTM, CDR2 ANQGSEA. Trimming shortened V by 4 bases and J by 2 bases, and 15 bases separated the two germline ends. The CDR3 loop spans 15 amino acids. CDR3 sequence (DNA): TGCAGCGTTGTGGTGGCAGGGGAAGGCAATCAGCCCCAGCATTTT. Translated, it gives CSVVVAGEGNQPQHF.

In its sample, this clone was seen once. The rearrangement uses TRBV7-2 and TRBJ1-4; TRBD1 might be the D (5 bases). This CDR3 is 14 amino acids long. Germline V gene sequence: CDR1 SGHTA, CDR2 FQGNSA. V gave up 5 bases and J gave up 4 bases, with 11 bases separating them. Here the CDR3 DNA reads TGTGCCAGCAGCCAGGGTCCGAGTAATGAAAAACTGTTTTTT. Translated: CASSQGPSNEKLFF.

The genes are TRBV11-2 and TRBJ2-2, with D tentatively TRBD2 (6 bases). Deletions cut 5 bases from V and 2 bases from J, with 12 bases between. Per germline, CDR1 SGHAT and CDR2 FQNNGV. The CDR3 totals 15 residues. CDR3 amino acids: CASSRDWINTGELFF. DNA for the CDR3: TGTGCCAGCAGCCGGGACTGGATAAACACCGGGGAGCTGTTTTTT.

V usage is TRBV2 and J usage is TRBJ2-7, with D possibly being TRBD1 (6 bases). Trimming shortened V by 2 bases and J by 8 bases, and 19 bases separated the two germline ends. CDR3 length: 15 residues. Germline V lookup: CDR1 SNHLY, CDR2 FYNNEI. This CDR3 reads CASSESGVRAVQQYF. CDR3 sequence (DNA): TGTGCCAGCAGTGAATCAGGGGTGCGTGCGGTGCAGCAGTACTTC.

There are a few counts of this clone. This sequence joins TRBV15 and TRBJ2-7; 7 positions match TRBD2. V gave up 1 base and J gave up 3 bases; unmatched junction bases: 12. Germline-derived CDR1 and CDR2 are LNHNV and YYDKDF (reference sequence). The CDR3 contains 17 residues. CDR3 DNA: TGTGCCACCAGCAGAGGGTCTTTAGGAGGGAGGGACTACGAGCAGTACTTC. Translating it yields CATSRGSLGGRDYEQYF.

This clone was seen a single time. The chain carries TRBV9 and TRBJ1-2; 8 nucleotides line up with TRBD1. The CDR3 sequence is 13 residues long. J gave up 8 bases and V 2 bases, and 5 bases lay outside the gene matches. The germline V gene encodes CDR1 SGDLS and CDR2 YYNGEE. CDR3 residues: CASSVDREGGYTF. As DNA, the CDR3 is TGTGCCAGCAGCGTGGACAGGGAAGGGGGCTACACCTTC.

This chain uses TRBV10-2 with TRBJ1-3, with D hard to call. Germline CDR1 and CDR2: WSHSY and SAAADI. The CDR3 consists of 14 residues. The V end was cut by 0 bases, the J end by 1 base, with 4 bases between. The CDR3 is CASSESTSGNTIYF. The CDR3 DNA reads TGCGCCAGCAGTGAGTCGACTTCTGGAAACACCATATATTTT.